This is a list of T cell receptor beta chains from one sample in a study of Graves' ophthalmopathy and Graves' hyperthyroidism. In TCRdb, the multiplex PCR reads were re-called with MiXCR into one record per CDR3 protein. The table includes approximately 500,000 distinct CDR3 sequences, approximately 14% detected once. Sequencing input: blood. The receptors stem from a woman in her 30s with Graves' ophthalmopathy. Each CDR3 is given with its conserved first and last residue.

16,TRBV28,TRBJ2-4,CASTHLRDSNVDIQYF
14,TRBV6-5,TRBJ2-7,CASSYRPANYEQYF
13,TRBV12-3/TRBV12-4,TRBJ2-2,CASSLAVTGELFF
12,TRBV29-1,TRBJ1-1,CSAVSGGFEAFF
15,TRBV14,TRBJ2-7,CASSRPGPAYNEQYF
12,TRBV20-1,TRBJ2-7,CSARGAKNEQYF
14,TRBV5-1,TRBJ1-1,CASSLVGPNTEAFF
17,TRBV18,TRBJ2-4,CASSPEGSHQAKNIQYF
14,TRBV27,TRBJ1-1,CASSSGARGTEAFF
13,TRBV12-3/TRBV12-4,TRBJ2-5,CASSLIYQETQYF
18,TRBV11-2,TRBJ2-6,CASSLVGGRNSGANVLTF
14,TRBV13,TRBJ1-1,CASSLRGGFDEAFF
15,TRBV4-3,TRBJ2-7,CASSQGIAGSYEQYF
16,TRBV19,TRBJ1-5,CASSRRGTGDDQPQHF
11,TRBV30,TRBJ1-1,CAWSQRTEAFF
14,TRBV6-1,TRBJ2-5,CASRNTGGPETQYF
14,TRBV7-8,TRBJ2-5,CASSLVLGRETQYF
14,TRBV4-1,TRBJ2-7,CASSKTSGAYEQYF
15,TRBV19,TRBJ2-2,CASSIGRANTGELFF
16,TRBV3-1,TRBJ2-2,CASSSSGLPNTGELFF
10,TRBV12-3/TRBV12-4,TRBJ2-3,CASGTDTQYF
15,TRBV12-3/TRBV12-4,TRBJ1-6,CASSLVAGGNSPLHF
13,TRBV5-1,TRBJ1-1,CASSDRMGTEAFF
12,TRBV28,TRBJ1-2,CASSPRSYGYTF
15,TRBV6-1,TRBJ2-3,CASNARGFGTDTQYF
13,TRBV30,TRBJ2-6,CAWSVSSANVLTF
16,TRBV12-3/TRBV12-4,TRBJ1-3,CASSPWDRSSGNTIYF
13,TRBV12-3/TRBV12-4,TRBJ1-2,CASSLARGYGYTF
12,TRBV30,TRBJ2-7,CAWDKGHYEQYF
13,TRBV2,TRBJ2-2,CASSEGGTGELFF
13,TRBV4-3,TRBJ1-1,CASSQDGSAGAFF
16,TRBV6-5,TRBJ1-5,CASPPRGSDSNQPQHF
17,TRBV4-1,TRBJ2-5,CASSQNFLAGGQETQYF
14,TRBV2,TRBJ2-5,CASRARLAAITQYF
14,TRBV12-3/TRBV12-4,TRBJ2-5,CASTLGRSEETQYF
13,TRBV6-2/TRBV6-3,TRBJ2-7,CARLRDRVGEQYF
15,TRBV4-1,TRBJ2-6,CASSPPASGANVLTF
17,TRBV7-7,TRBJ2-2,CASSLAGTIRNTGELFF
11,TRBV6-5,TRBJ2-4,CASSYLDIQYF
12,TRBV12-3/TRBV12-4,TRBJ2-2,CASSSGAGELFF
15,TRBV5-1,TRBJ1-1,CASSFTGQLNTEAFF
11,TRBV20-1,TRBJ2-7,CSARWVPEQYF
16,TRBV6-5,TRBJ1-6,CASSYSVGQGVSPLHF
13,TRBV12-3/TRBV12-4,TRBJ2-5,CASSRTAGGSQYF
16,TRBV18,TRBJ1-2,CASSPRAGMGNYGYTF
14,TRBV6-1,TRBJ1-1,CASSRGLLNTEAFF
16,TRBV27,TRBJ2-7,CASSPEDRVLSYEQYF
16,TRBV5-1,TRBJ1-1,CASSLLGLGQDTEAFF
17,TRBV11-2,TRBJ2-7,CASSARLAGAVSYEQYF
14,TRBV12-3/TRBV12-4,TRBJ2-7,CASRPRGSVYEQYF
13,TRBV6-5,TRBJ2-2,CASSYSTNGELFF
14,TRBV7-6,TRBJ2-1,CASSVRSVNNEQFF
16,TRBV7-2,TRBJ2-5,CASSLSKGQGQETQYF